This entry lists 11 T cell receptor beta chains sequenced from one sample in a study of blood T cell repertoires in COVID-19. TCRdb keeps only in-frame clones here, not all; method: immunoSEQ multiplex PCR. This table holds tens of thousands of clones, 86% found once. The sequenced sample was peripheral blood. The origin of the receptors is a human donor with active COVID-19. The donor label of this sample is uncertain.

The rearrangement links TRBV5-1 to TRBJ2-5, with D possibly being TRBD2 (5 bases). The germline V and J ends were trimmed by 2 bases and 2 bases, with 7 bases remaining between them. Germline lookup yields CDR1 SGHRS and CDR2 YFSETQ. This CDR3 region has 13 residues. Written as DNA, the CDR3 is TGCGCCAGCAGCTTTCCGGGGCAAGAGACCCAGTACTTC. It codes for CASSFPGQETQYF. Variable domain in full (rest from reference TRBV5-1 and TRBJ2-5): KAGVTQTPRYLIKTRGQQVTLSCSPISGHRSVSWYQQTPGQGLQFLFEYFSETQRNKGNFPGRFSGRQFSNSRSEMNVSTLELGDSALYLCASSFPGQETQYFGPGTRLLVL.

CDR3 protein: CASSLQGATEAFF. The CDR3 DNA reads TGTGCCAGCAGTCTCCAGGGGGCGACTGAAGCTTTCTTT. The chain combines TRBV6-5 with TRBJ1-1; 8 bases are a match to TRBD1. Germline CDR1 and CDR2: MNHEY and SVGAGI. CDR3 length equals 13 residues. Unmatched junction bases numbered 4, after V lost 5 bases and J lost 5 bases.

The V call is TRBV30, the J call TRBJ1-5; no clear D. The CDR3 is 15 residues long. V lost 2 bases, J lost 0 bases, and 11 bases lay in between. The germline V gene has CDR1 GTSNPN and CDR2 SVGIG (reference sequence). In DNA form, the CDR3 reads TGTGCCTGGAGTTCTACAGATTATAGCAATCAGCCCCAGCATTTT. It translates to CAWSSTDYSNQPQHF. Full variable domain (rest looked up from reference TRBV30 and TRBJ1-5): SQTIHQWPATLVQPVGSPLSLECTVEGTSNPNLYWYRQAAGRGLQLLFYSVGIGQISSEVPQNLSASRPQDRQFILSSKKLLLSDSGFYLCAWSSTDYSNQPQHFGDGTRLSIL.

The chain combines TRBV5-5 with TRBJ1-5, with TRBD1 matching over 10 bases. The CDR3 extends over 18 amino acids. CDR1 and CDR2 (germline): SGHKS, YYEKEE (reference sequence). Germline trimming cut 4 bases from V and 1 base from J; bases unmatched to any gene: 11. CDR3 residues: CASSGGTGERVSNQPQHF. The CDR3 coding sequence is TGTGCCAGCAGCGGTGGGACAGGGGAAAGGGTAAGCAATCAGCCCCAGCATTTT.

This chain uses TRBV5-1 with TRBJ2-5; 12 bases line up with TRBD2. CDR1 and CDR2 (germline): SGHRS, YFSETQ. V dropped 2 bases and J dropped 1; count of bases not matched to a gene: 0. CDR3 length: 15 amino acids. The CDR3 region has the DNA TGCGCCAGCAGCTTACTAGCGGGGGGCCAAGAGACCCAGTACTTC. Protein sequence: CASSLLAGGQETQYF.

The rearrangement links TRBV5-4 to TRBJ2-5; the D gene is possibly TRBD2 (6 bases). Trimming took off 4 bases at V and 2 bases at J, with 15 bases between the two ends. This CDR3 has 15 amino acids. CDR1 is SGHNT, CDR2 YYREEE, per germline (reference sequence). DNA of the CDR3: TGTGCCAGCAGCGGACCGGGACTCTTTCAAGAGACCCAGTACTTC. Translating it yields CASSGPGLFQETQYF.

The DNA for the CDR3 is TGCGCCAGCAGTGAAGTCCAGTCCTTCACAGATACGCAGTATTTT. Translation: CASSEVQSFTDTQYF. This chain uses TRBV10-1 with TRBJ2-3; no firm D call. V was shortened by 3 bases and J by 2 bases, with 12 bases between the two germline ends. CDR1 and CDR2 (germline): WNHNN, SYGVQD (reference sequence). This CDR3 is 15 amino acids long.

The chain has TRBV7-2 and TRBJ2-5, with 8 bases matching TRBD1. The CDR3 is 14 amino acids. The J segment lost 5 bases and the V segment lost 3 bases, leaving 5 bases of the junction unmatched. The germline gives CDR1 SGHTA, CDR2 FQGNSA. The CDR3 spells CASSFRDRPETQYF. The CDR3 DNA reads as TGTGCCAGCAGCTTCCGGGACAGGCCGGAGACCCAGTACTTC.

The chain joins TRBV19 to TRBJ1-5, with D possibly TRBD1 on 6 matching bases. The CDR3 is 15 residues long. Per germline, CDR1 LNHDA and CDR2 SQIVND (reference sequence). Trimming left V 4 bases short and J 2 bases short, with 12 bases between. The CDR3, as DNA: TGTGCCAGTAGTACGAACAGGGATGGCAATCAGCCCCAGCATTTT. It encodes CASSTNRDGNQPQHF.

The chain uses TRBV25-1 and TRBJ2-7; 9 nucleotides align to TRBD1. The J segment lost 2 bases and the V segment lost 3 bases, leaving 8 bases of the junction unmatched. CDR1 is MGHDK, CDR2 SYGVNS, per germline. The CDR3 length is 16 residues. CDR3 bases: TGTGCCAGCAGTGATAGGGGGGGGACAGGGCCCTACGAGCAGTACTTC. Translating it yields CASSDRGGTGPYEQYF.

This chain connects TRBV15 to TRBJ1-1; tentative D call: TRBD1 (5 bases). From germline, CDR1 is LNHNV and CDR2 YYDKDF (reference sequence). The germline V and J ends were trimmed by 1 base and 6 bases, with 15 bases remaining between them. The CDR3 contains 15 residues. CDR3 coding DNA: TGTGCCACCAGCAGAGTAGGTCAGGGAAAATCTGAAGCTTTCTTT. This translates into CATSRVGQGKSEAFF.